This is a list of T cell receptor beta chains from one sample in a study of immune characterization of retroperitoneal liposarcoma. TCRdb passed the PCR reads through MiXCR, listing each CDR3 protein once. This sample carries approximately 9,600 distinct CDR3 sequences, around 28% of them seen once, and the ten largest clones take about 8%. The sequencing input was tumor tissue. Every receptor here comes from a male donor with retroperitoneal liposarcoma. Both conserved end residues are part of each CDR3. The D gene is left open where the match is weak. A row's size may be missing; if present it is once, few, many or a size class.

CDR3 DNA	CDR3 protein	V gene	clone size	D gene	J gene
TGTGCCAGCAGTTGGGACTTTCTCTTCGGGCAGTTCTTC	CASSWDFLFGQFF	TRBV6-1	.	.	TRBJ2-1
TGTGCCAGCAGCTCTAGCGGGAGCAGAGAGACCCAGTTCTTC	CASSSSGSRETQFF	TRBV7-2	medium-sized	TRBD2	TRBJ2-1
TGTGCCAGCAGCCGGCCTCGCGGAGCTGGCGAAAACACAGATACGCAGTATTTT	CASSRPRGAGENTDTQYF	TRBV7-2	many	.	TRBJ2-3
TGTGCCAGCAGTTACTCGTCAACAGGGACCTACGAGCAGTACTTC	CASSYSSTGTYEQYF	TRBV6-6	many	.	TRBJ2-7
TGTGCCAGCAGCTTAGTTCGATATCAGGCAGGGGGAGAGACCCAGTACTTC	CASSLVRYQAGGETQYF	TRBV11-3	.	TRBD1	TRBJ2-5
TGTGCCAGCAGTCCGCCCAGGGGCGAGCAGTTCTTC	CASSPPRGEQFF	TRBV27	few	.	TRBJ2-1
TGTGCCAGCAGTGAAGATGAAGGACAGGGGTCCTACGAGCAGTTCTTC	CASSEDEGQGSYEQFF	TRBV6-1	few	TRBD1	TRBJ2-1
TGTGCCACCGGGACCCGTCCAGAGACCCAGTTCTTC	CATGTRPETQFF	TRBV10-3	.	.	TRBJ2-1
TGTGCCAGCAGTTTATTTCCCAGCTCCTACAATGAGCAGTTCTTC	CASSLFPSSYNEQFF	TRBV12-3/TRBV12-4	.	.	TRBJ2-1
TGTGCCAGCAGTGGGCTGACTAGCGGGAACTACGAGCAGTACTTC	CASSGLTSGNYEQYF	TRBV6-1	many	TRBD2	TRBJ2-7
TGTGCCAGCAGTGAAAGGGGAGGGTTCTGGTCAGATGAGCAGTTCTTC	CASSERGGFWSDEQFF	TRBV6-1	.	TRBD2	TRBJ2-1
TGTGCCAGCAGTTTTCGCACATACTCCTACAATGAGCAGTACTTC	CASSFRTYSYNEQYF	TRBV12-3/TRBV12-4	few	.	TRBJ2-7
TGTGCCAGCAGTTATAGGAACCAAGAGACCCAGTTCTTC	CASSYRNQETQFF	TRBV6-1	.	.	TRBJ2-1
TGTGCCAGCAGTTACGCCGCGACAGGGAACCCCTACGAGCAGTACTTC	CASSYAATGNPYEQYF	TRBV6-6	.	TRBD1	TRBJ2-7
TGTGCCAGCAGTATGACAGGGACCAATCAGCCCCAGCATTTT	CASSMTGTNQPQHF	TRBV12-3/TRBV12-4	.	TRBD1	TRBJ1-5
TGTGCCAGCAGCCCAGGACTAGCGGGCTACGAGCAGTACTTC	CASSPGLAGYEQYF	TRBV12-3/TRBV12-4	once	TRBD2	TRBJ2-7
TGTGCCAGCAGCTTGGGAGGGGGAGAGGCGGCCCAGTACTTC	CASSLGGGEAAQYF	TRBV5-5	.	.	TRBJ2-7
TGTGCCAGTCGTCGGCCGAGGGTCGCCTCCTACGAGCAGTACTTT	CASRRPRVASYEQYF	TRBV6-4	.	.	TRBJ2-3
TGTGCTAGTGGTCCCTCACGCCAAGAGACCCAGTTCTTC	CASGPSRQETQFF	TRBV12-5	many	.	TRBJ2-1
TGTGCCAGCAGTCCAGGGACTAGCGGGGGGCGGTTGTACTTC	CASSPGTSGGRLYF	TRBV27	many	TRBD2	TRBJ2-5
TGTGCCAGCGTGTGGTTCGGGGCTGGGGCCAACGTCCTGACTTTC	CASVWFGAGANVLTF	TRBV6-1	.	.	TRBJ2-6
TGTGCCAGCAGCCCGGGGGGGGACCTCGAAGGACCCCTCCACTTT	CASSPGGDLEGPLHF	TRBV7-2	many	.	TRBJ1-6
TGTGCCAGCAGTGGGGTCATCAATCAGCCCCAGTATTTT	CASSGVINQPQYF	TRBV7-2	.	.	TRBJ2-3
TGTGCCAGCAGTTTTGAGCAGCTCTATGGCTACACCTTC	CASSFEQLYGYTF	TRBV12-3/TRBV12-4	.	.	TRBJ1-2
TGTGCCAGCAGCTTAGTTAGCGGGGGGTGGGCTGATACGCAGTATTTT	CASSLVSGGWADTQYF	TRBV7-2	.	TRBD2	TRBJ2-3
TGCGCCAGCAGTGAGTCTACTAGCAGCCGCACAGATACGCAGTATTTT	CASSESTSSRTDTQYF	TRBV10-1	.	.	TRBJ2-3
TGTGCCAGCAGGCTCGGGGGGGGGGCCAACGTCCTGACTTTC	CASRLGGGANVLTF	TRBV6-1	medium-sized	TRBD2	TRBJ2-6
TGTGCCAGCAGTTACGGGCAGGGTCAGTACGAGCAGTACTTC	CASSYGQGQYEQYF	TRBV6-6	.	.	TRBJ2-7
TGTGCCAGCAGCAAAGTAGCGGGGGGACCTAGCACAGATACGCAGTATTTT	CASSKVAGGPSTDTQYF	TRBV7-3	medium-sized	TRBD2	TRBJ2-3
TGTGCCAGCAGCGACCCGACAGGGCCCACTGAAGCTTTCTTT	CASSDPTGPTEAFF	TRBV7-2	few	TRBD1	TRBJ1-1
TGTGCCAGCCTCCCCGGGGGAATGAACACTGAAGCTTTCTTT	CASLPGGMNTEAFF	TRBV7-2	many	.	TRBJ1-1
TGTGCCAGCAGCCCAGAGGCCGTGAACACTGAAGCTTTCTTT	CASSPEAVNTEAFF	TRBV7-8	medium-sized	.	TRBJ1-1
TGTGCCAGCAGTTTATCGAAGGGGGCTGAGGAGACCCAGTTCTTC	CASSLSKGAEETQFF	TRBV27	.	TRBD1	TRBJ2-1
TGTGCCAGCAGTTATGGGACAGGCTCCTACGAGCAGTACTTC	CASSYGTGSYEQYF	TRBV12-3/TRBV12-4	many	TRBD1	TRBJ2-7
TGTGCCAGCAGCTTAGCCTCCGGGAGGGCCCGCGAGCAGTTCTTC	CASSLASGRAREQFF	TRBV11-1	few	TRBD2	TRBJ2-1
TGTGCCACCAGTGACCCGACCGGGGCCGGGGAGCTGTTTTTT	CATSDPTGAGELFF	TRBV24-1	.	.	TRBJ2-2
TGTGCCAGCAGTTCGGGACTAGCGGCGTCCTACGAGCAGTACTTC	CASSSGLAASYEQYF	TRBV6-1	many	TRBD2	TRBJ2-7
TGTGCCAGCAGTTTTTGGTGTAGTGAAGAGACCCAGTACTTC	CASSFWCSEETQYF	TRBV12-3/TRBV12-4	many	.	TRBJ2-5
TGTGCCAGCAGTGAAACTCGAGGATGGCCAAGCACCGGGGAGCTGTTTTTT	CASSETRGWPSTGELFF	TRBV2	.	.	TRBJ2-2
TGTGCCAGCAGCTCCCGGACAGGGGAGATAAGTGGCTACACCTTC	CASSSRTGEISGYTF	TRBV7-9	few	TRBD1	TRBJ1-2
TGTGCCAGCAGTTTAGGACCCTCTTACGAGCAGTTCTTC	CASSLGPSYEQFF	TRBV27	.	.	TRBJ2-1
TGTGCCACCAGTGATACTCGGACAGGGGGCGCGGAGACCCAGTACTTC	CATSDTRTGGAETQYF	TRBV24-1	few	TRBD1	TRBJ2-5
TGTGCCAGCAGTGAGGCAGGGAGTGTTCTTGAGCAGTTCTTC	CASSEAGSVLEQFF	TRBV6-1	.	.	TRBJ2-1
TGTGCCAGCAGCTTAGTAGGGCGGGAGCTCTACGAGCAGTTCTTC	CASSLVGRELYEQFF	TRBV7-6	once	TRBD2	TRBJ2-1
TGTGCCAGCAGTATTAGGGGAAGTCTTGGGGCCAACGTCCTGACTTTC	CASSIRGSLGANVLTF	TRBV12-3/TRBV12-4	medium-sized	.	TRBJ2-6
TGTGCCAGCAGGGGGATGGGCACTGAAGCTTTCTTT	CASRGMGTEAFF	TRBV6-1	few	.	TRBJ1-1